Presented here are 27 T cell receptor beta chains from one specimen sequenced in a study of T cell responses to AZD1222 COVID-19 vaccine. Sequencing used immunoSEQ multiplex PCR; TCRdb keeps in-frame clones, though not all of them. The sample records more than 85,000 clones, around 84% being singletons. The material was peripheral blood, obtained 28 days after the second AZD1222 dose. The origin of the receptors is an adult who received the AZD1222 COVID-19 vaccine.

The chain recombines TRBV9 with TRBJ1-3; D call uncertain. Germline-derived CDR1 and CDR2 are SGDLS and YYNGEE. Trimming left V 4 bases short and J 9 bases short, with 26 bases between. The CDR3 spans 17 residues. This CDR3 is CASSKPESGSYGGTIYF. The CDR3 DNA reads as TGTGCCAGCAGCAAGCCCGAATCCGGGTCCTACGGAGGCACCATATATTTT.

In this sample, this clone turned up once. The V gene is TRBV28, the J gene TRBJ1-1, with a possible D match to TRBD1 (5 bases). In germline, CDR1 is MDHEN, CDR2 SYDVKM. V gave up 5 bases and J gave up 4 bases, with 14 bases separating them. The CDR3 contains 14 residues. CDR3 in DNA: TGTGCCAGCAGTCCGGGACTTCAGGGCACTGAAGCTTTCTTT. Residues: CASSPGLQGTEAFF.

This clone was found a few times. The rearrangement links TRBV6-5 to TRBJ1-1; D is unclear. This CDR3 spans 11 amino acids. Trimming took 7 bases from V and 11 from J, leaving 14 bases between them. CDR1 is MNHEY, CDR2 SVGAGI, per germline. CDR3 nucleotides: TGTGCCAGCATCGGGTCTAGATCGGCTTTCTTT. Protein sequence: CASIGSRSAFF.

The rearrangement joins TRBV27 to TRBJ2-2, with TRBD2 as a possible D gene (6 bases). V lost 3 bases and J lost 8, with 19 bases in between. Germline CDR1 and CDR2: MNHEY and SMNVEV (reference sequence). The CDR3 has 16 amino acids. The CDR3 loop reads CASSLTAGRYPGELFF. CDR3 nucleotides: TGTGCCAGCAGTTTGACGGCGGGGCGCTATCCTGGGGAGCTGTTTTTT.

The CDR3 reads CASSPGGAHLSEQFF. CDR3 DNA: TGTGCCAGCAGCCCTGGAGGGGCTCACCTGAGTGAGCAGTTCTTC. V usage is TRBV5-5 and J usage is TRBJ2-1, with D maybe TRBD2 (6 bases). The germline V and J ends were trimmed by 4 bases and 9 bases, with 20 bases remaining between them. CDR1 and CDR2 (germline): SGHKS, YYEKEE (reference sequence). The CDR3 is made up of 15 amino acids.

The chain joins TRBV19 to TRBJ2-7, with 13 nucleotides matching TRBD2. V lost 4 bases and J lost 1; bases outside the gene matches: 1. The CDR3 runs to 15 residues. Germline CDR1 LNHDA, CDR2 SQIVND (reference sequence). The chain's CDR3 is CASSRLAGGSYEQYF. The CDR3 coding sequence is TGTGCCAGTAGTAGACTAGCGGGAGGTTCCTACGAGCAGTACTTC.

This clone was detected many times. The chain is built from TRBV6-5 and TRBJ2-7; D may be TRBD1 (5 bases). Trimming left V 7 bases short and J 3 bases short, with 16 bases between. The CDR3 runs to 14 residues. Germline loops: CDR1 MNHEY, CDR2 SVGAGI. The CDR3 nucleotides read TGTGCCAGCACCCAAAGGGGAAATGTCTACGAGCAGTACTTC. This encodes CASTQRGNVYEQYF.

J is TRBJ2-3 and V is TRBV25-1, with D possibly being TRBD2 (6 bases). V lost 3 bases and J 0 bases, leaving 13 bases between the germline ends. The CDR3 has 16 residues. Per the germline V gene, CDR1 is MGHDK and CDR2 is SYGVNS. CDR3 coding DNA: TGTGCCAGCAGTGACACACTAGCTTTTAGCACAGATACGCAGTATTTT. As protein: CASSDTLAFSTDTQYF.

This clone was recorded once. The rearrangement links TRBV2 to TRBJ2-2, with D possibly TRBD1 on 7 matching bases. With 8 bases removed from V and 7 bases from J, the gap between germline ends came to 14 bases. Germline V CDR1 and CDR2: SNHLY, FYNNEI. The CDR3 is 13 residues long. The DNA for the CDR3 is TGTGCCAGCTCTCAGGGGGGCGGCGGGGAGCTGTTTTTT. Translation gives CASSQGGGGELFF.

The sample holds a few counts of this clone. The chain employs TRBV29-1 and TRBJ2-7; TRBD2 is a possible D gene (6 bases). This CDR3 contains 13 residues. V dropped 3 bases and J dropped 2 bases, with 11 bases sitting between them. Per the germline V gene, CDR1 is SQVTM and CDR2 is ANQGSEA. The CDR3 region is CSVDGAGTYEQYF. CDR3 DNA sequence: TGCAGCGTTGACGGCGCGGGGACCTACGAGCAGTACTTC.

The chain has TRBV9 and TRBJ1-2; D uncertain. CDR3 length: 15 residues. Germline CDR1 and CDR2: SGDLS and YYNGEE. V lost 3 bases and J 3 bases, leaving 15 bases between the germline ends. CDR3 loop: CASSGGYGGYYGYTF. CDR3 nucleotides: TGTGCCAGCAGCGGTGGGTACGGAGGGTACTATGGCTACACCTTC.

The chain carries TRBV4-1 and TRBJ1-4; TRBD1 matches at 10 bases. This CDR3 is built from 17 residues. Per the germline V gene, CDR1 is MGHRA and CDR2 is YSYEKL. V trimming: 2 bases; J trimming: 7 bases; junction bases outside the gene matches: 10. CDR3 DNA sequence: TGCGCCAGCAGCCAACTCCCCCCGGGACAGGGGAGTGAAAAACTGTTTTTT. Translated: CASSQLPPGQGSEKLFF.

The chain is built from TRBV10-2 and TRBJ2-1, with D hard to call. The V and J ends lost 6 bases and 9 bases respectively, with 24 bases between them. CDR1 is WSHSY and CDR2 is SAAADI in the germline V gene. CDR3 size: 16 residues. The CDR3 region is CASSLPERQRNGEQFF. CDR3 nucleotides: TGCGCCAGCAGCCTCCCTGAGAGGCAAAGGAACGGTGAGCAGTTCTTC.

V usage is TRBV4-3 and J usage is TRBJ2-3; the match to TRBD2 covers 11 bases. V dropped 0 bases and J dropped 5; count of bases not matched to a gene: 7. The germline V gene has CDR1 LGHNA and CDR2 YSLEER. This CDR3 comprises 17 residues. CDR3 loop: CASSQEGTSGVGDTQYF. The CDR3, as DNA: TGCGCCAGCAGCCAAGAGGGGACTAGCGGAGTGGGAGATACGCAGTATTTT.

This clone has more than one count but fewer than ten. The rearrangement links TRBV9 to TRBJ2-7, with a weak D call TRBD2 (6 bases). V was pared by 4 bases and J by 3 bases, with 14 bases between. CDR3 length: 14 amino acids. Germline V CDR1 and CDR2: SGDLS, YYNGEE. The CDR3 nucleotides are TGTGCCAGCAGCCCTTCGGGAGTCTACTACGAGCAGTACTTC. Amino acids: CASSPSGVYYEQYF.

The chain carries TRBV5-1 and TRBJ2-3; D gene ambiguous. Germline-derived CDR1 and CDR2 are SGHRS and YFSETQ. The CDR3 has 16 amino acids. Trimming removed 0 bases from V and 5 bases from J, with 16 bases in between. The DNA of the CDR3 is TGCGCCAGCAGCTTGGCCCGGGCGCGAAGGGAAGATACGCAGTATTTT. Protein sequence: CASSLARARREDTQYF. Looking up the rest from reference TRBV5-1 and TRBJ2-3 gives the full variable domain: KAGVTQTPRYLIKTRGQQVTLSCSPISGHRSVSWYQQTPGQGLQFLFEYFSETQRNKGNFPGRFSGRQFSNSRSEMNVSTLELGDSALYLCASSLARARREDTQYFGPGTRLTVL.

The chain combines TRBV5-1 with TRBJ2-2; TRBD1 aligns across 7 bases. The CDR3 is made up of 16 amino acids. J was trimmed by 1 base and V by 3 bases; bases with no gene match: 6. CDR1 is SGHRS and CDR2 is YFSETQ in the germline V gene. The CDR3 DNA follows: TGCGCCAGCAGCTCGATAGGGGGCCGGAACACCGGGGAGCTGTTTTTT. This encodes CASSSIGGRNTGELFF.

The chain's CDR3 is CSAADRSHGGYTF. The DNA for the CDR3 is TGCAGCGCCGCGGACAGGAGCCATGGTGGCTACACCTTC. This sequence joins TRBV29-1 and TRBJ1-2; 7 positions match TRBD1. Germline CDR1 reads SQVTM; CDR2 reads ANQGSEA. This CDR3 spans 13 amino acids. V shed 7 bases, J shed 7 bases, and the junction held 12 bases outside the gene matches.

The chain uses TRBV7-9 and TRBJ1-4, with D perhaps matching TRBD1 (5 bases). The CDR3 covers 12 residues. Trimming took 5 bases from V and 11 from J, leaving 12 bases between them. CDR1 is SEHNR, CDR2 FQNEAQ, per germline (reference sequence). The CDR3 DNA is TGTGCCAGCAGCATCGGGACCTCTAAACTGTTTTTT. Amino acid sequence: CASSIGTSKLFF.

J is TRBJ1-1 and V is TRBV7-6; weak D call: TRBD1 (5 bases). CDR1 and CDR2 from the germline V gene are SGHVS and FNYEAQ. The CDR3 has 16 residues. Trimming pared 5 bases from V and 0 bases from J, leaving 16 bases between. CDR3 sequence reads: CASSPEGARMNTEAFF. Written as DNA, the CDR3 is TGTGCCAGCAGCCCGGAAGGGGCCCGGATGAACACTGAAGCTTTCTTT.

The CDR3 bases are TGCGCCAGCAGCAACGTTGGGACGGGCTATAATTCACCCCTCCACTTT. Its translation: CASSNVGTGYNSPLHF. V and J are TRBV5-1 and TRBJ1-6; the D gene is possibly TRBD1 (5 bases). This CDR3 is built from 16 residues. CDR1 SGHRS and CDR2 YFSETQ come from the germline V gene. V was cut by 4 bases and J by 3 bases, with 14 bases left in between.

V gene TRBV10-2 combines with J gene TRBJ1-3, with TRBD1 matching 8 bases. V lost 7 bases, J lost 4 bases, and 9 bases stayed unmatched. This CDR3 spans 15 amino acids. Germline values: CDR1 WSHSY, CDR2 SAAADI. The CDR3 is CASIPLRTGGNTIYF. CDR3 nucleotides: TGCGCCAGCATCCCCCTCCGGACAGGGGGAAACACCATATATTTT.

The chain carries TRBV6-5 and TRBJ1-1; D gene uncertain. The ends were cut back, 6 bases at V and 4 bases at J, with 12 bases in the middle. CDR3 length equals 13 residues. CDR1 is MNHEY, CDR2 SVGAGI, per germline. The CDR3 DNA sequence: TGTGCCAGCAGCCCGGTCGTTGGCACTGAAGCTTTCTTT. Translation: CASSPVVGTEAFF.

This sequence joins TRBV3-1 (or the pseudogene TRBV3-2) and TRBJ2-3; 7 bases agree with TRBD1. V shed 4 bases and J 4 bases; nucleotides not matched to a gene: 2. CDR1 is LGHDT, CDR2 YNNKEL, per germline (reference sequence). The CDR3 loop spans 13 amino acids. The CDR3 reads CASSLQGSDTQYF. The CDR3 DNA reads TGTGCCAGCAGCCTACAGGGGTCAGATACGCAGTATTTT.

The V gene is TRBV24-1, the J gene TRBJ2-2; TRBD2 is a possible D gene (5 bases). The CDR3 totals 13 residues. CDR1 and CDR2 (germline): KGHDR, SFDVKD. Trimming removed 9 bases at V and 1 base at J, with 8 bases between. The CDR3 bases are TGTGCCACCCTCGGGGTGAACACCGGGGAGCTGTTTTTT. Amino acid sequence: CATLGVNTGELFF.

The chain is built from TRBV19 and TRBJ2-2; TRBD1 is a possible D gene (6 bases). The CDR3 has 16 residues. V was pared by 6 bases and J by 6 bases, with 20 bases between. Per germline, CDR1 LNHDA and CDR2 SQIVND (reference sequence). This CDR3 reads CASRTNRAIVAGELFF. CDR3 DNA sequence: TGTGCCAGTAGGACAAACAGGGCAATAGTGGCCGGGGAGCTGTTTTTT.

This rearrangement joins TRBV7-2 to TRBJ2-7; possibly TRBD1 or TRBD2 for D (5 bases each). V was clipped by 3 bases and J by 0 bases, with 15 bases between them. Per the germline V gene, CDR1 is SGHTA and CDR2 is FQGNSA. This CDR3 is 16 amino acids long. The CDR3 reads CASSFPRDRLSYEQYF. The CDR3 bases are TGTGCCAGCAGCTTTCCCCGGGACCGCCTCTCCTACGAGCAGTACTTC.